This T cell receptor (beta chain) came from a study of cytomegalovirus exposure and HLA in healthy donors. This clone was recorded a few times. The PCR had 60 Vbeta and 13 Jbeta primers. The protocol was immunoSEQ multiplex PCR, while the TCRdb copy is restricted to in-frame clones and leaves out a portion. The table includes roughly 180,000 clones, roughly 10% detected once. With V trimmed by 8 bases and J by 6 bases, 2 bases remained unmatched. CDR1 is MNHEY, CDR2 SVGAGI, per germline. CDR3 size: 11 residues. This clonotype was obtained from a woman younger than 45 in good health and CMV-seropositive. The specimen sequenced was PBMCs. This chain joins TRBV6-5 and TRBJ1-2; 8 positions match TRBD1. The CDR3 is CASGTGHGYTF. CDR3 nucleotides: TGTGCCAGCGGGACAGGCCATGGCTACACCTTC.